This T cell receptor beta chain was observed in a study of beta chain features in type 1 diabetes. Reverse transcription of all isolated RNA meant that expressed TCRB transcripts were sequenced. TCRdb keeps only in-frame clones here, not all; method: immunoSEQ multiplex PCR. Among more than 300,000 clones listed, 9.3% were seen once. V lost 4 bases and J lost 6; bases outside the gene matches: 4. This CDR3 has 13 amino acids. Per germline, CDR1 SNHLY and CDR2 FYNNEI. To note about this clone: What it recognizes is unknown. This same CDR3 is encoded by further DNA sequences in the sample.

General study points: The study found moderately but significantly shorter TCRB CDR3s in all four CD4+ subsets of Type 1 diabetes patients.

The clonotype originates from a man aged 25-45 years with type 1 diabetes. Specimen: central memory CD4+ T cells from blood. The V gene is TRBV2, the J gene TRBJ2-3, with 7 bases that match TRBD1. CDR3: CASSGTGRDTQYF. The CDR3 DNA sequence: TGTGCCAGCAGTGGGACAGGACGTGATACGCAGTATTTT.